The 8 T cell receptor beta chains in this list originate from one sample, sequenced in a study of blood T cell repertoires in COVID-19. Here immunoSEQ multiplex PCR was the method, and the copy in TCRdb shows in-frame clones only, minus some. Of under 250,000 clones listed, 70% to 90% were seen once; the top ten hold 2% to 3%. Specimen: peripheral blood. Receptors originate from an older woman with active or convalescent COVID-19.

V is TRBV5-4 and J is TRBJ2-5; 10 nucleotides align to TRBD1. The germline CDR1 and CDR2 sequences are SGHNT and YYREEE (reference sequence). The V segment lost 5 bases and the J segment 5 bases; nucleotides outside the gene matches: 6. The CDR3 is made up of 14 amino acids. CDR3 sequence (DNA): TGTGCCAGCAGTCGGGACAGGGGACGCGAGACCCAGTACTTC. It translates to CASSRDRGRETQYF.

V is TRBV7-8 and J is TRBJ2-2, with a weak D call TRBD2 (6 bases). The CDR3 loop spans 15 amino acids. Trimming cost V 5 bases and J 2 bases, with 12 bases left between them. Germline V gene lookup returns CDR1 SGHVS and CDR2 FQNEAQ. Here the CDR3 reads CASSLKGLNTGELFF. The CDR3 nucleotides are TGTGCCAGCAGCCTCAAAGGACTAAACACCGGGGAGCTGTTTTTT.

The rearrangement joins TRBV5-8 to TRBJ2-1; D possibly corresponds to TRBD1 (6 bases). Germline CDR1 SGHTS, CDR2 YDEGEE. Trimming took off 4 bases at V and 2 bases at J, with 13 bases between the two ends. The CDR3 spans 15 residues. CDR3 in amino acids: CASSATGQPYNEQFF. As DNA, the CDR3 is TGTGCCAGCAGCGCTACGGGACAACCCTACAATGAGCAGTTCTTC. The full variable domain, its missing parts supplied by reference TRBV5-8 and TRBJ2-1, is EAGVTQSPTHLIKTRGQQATLRCSPISGHTSVYWYQQALGLGLQFLLWYDEGEERNRGNFPPRFSGRQFPNYSSELNVNALELEDSALYLCASSATGQPYNEQFFGPGTRLTVL.

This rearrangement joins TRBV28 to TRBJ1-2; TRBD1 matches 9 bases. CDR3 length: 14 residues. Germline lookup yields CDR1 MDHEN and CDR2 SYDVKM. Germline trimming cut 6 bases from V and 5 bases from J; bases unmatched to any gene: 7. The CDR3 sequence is CASRMAGQGYGYTF. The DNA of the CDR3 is TGTGCCAGCAGGATGGCGGGACAGGGTTATGGCTACACCTTC.

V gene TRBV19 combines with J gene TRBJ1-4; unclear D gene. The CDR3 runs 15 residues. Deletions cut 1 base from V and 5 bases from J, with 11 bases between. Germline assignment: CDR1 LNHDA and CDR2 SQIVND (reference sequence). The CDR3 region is CASSIARETNEKLFF. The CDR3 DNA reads TGTGCCAGTAGTATAGCGAGGGAGACCAATGAAAAACTGTTTTTT.

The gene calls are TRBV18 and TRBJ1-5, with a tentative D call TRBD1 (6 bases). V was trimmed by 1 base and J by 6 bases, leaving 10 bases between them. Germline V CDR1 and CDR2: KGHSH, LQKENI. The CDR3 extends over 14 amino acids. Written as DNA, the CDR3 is TGTGCCAGCTCACCACAGGGGGACGGTCAGCCCCAGCATTTT. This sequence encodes CASSPQGDGQPQHF. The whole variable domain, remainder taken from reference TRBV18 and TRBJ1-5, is NAGVMQNPRHLVRRRGQEARLRCSPMKGHSHVYWYRQLPEEGLKFMVYLQKENIIDESGMPKERFSAEFPKEGPSILRIQQVVRGDSAAYFCASSPQGDGQPQHFGDGTRLSIL.

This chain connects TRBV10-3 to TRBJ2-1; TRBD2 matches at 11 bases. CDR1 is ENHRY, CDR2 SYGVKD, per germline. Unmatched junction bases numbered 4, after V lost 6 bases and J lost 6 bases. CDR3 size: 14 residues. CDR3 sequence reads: CAIRASGGSNEQFF. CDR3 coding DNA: TGTGCCATCAGGGCTAGCGGGGGGTCCAATGAGCAGTTCTTC.

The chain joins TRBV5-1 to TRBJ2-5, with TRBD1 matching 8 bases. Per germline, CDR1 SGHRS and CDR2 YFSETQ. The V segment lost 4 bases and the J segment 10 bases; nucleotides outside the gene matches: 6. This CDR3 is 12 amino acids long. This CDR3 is CASSTRQGNQYF. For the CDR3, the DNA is TGCGCCAGCAGCACACGACAGGGGAACCAGTACTTC.